These 15 T cell receptor beta chains came from one sample sequenced in a study of cytomegalovirus exposure and HLA in healthy donors. Some clones are missing from TCRdb's copy, which holds only in-frame ones; the method was immunoSEQ multiplex PCR. The data hold 330,000 or so clones, with about nine tenths observed a single time. Sequenced sample: PBMCs. All receptors derive from a woman between 18 and 29 years old in good health and CMV-seronegative.

V is TRBV7-2 and J is TRBJ2-7, with 8 nucleotides matching TRBD2. Germline CDR1 reads SGHTA; CDR2 reads FQGNSA. The CDR3 has 15 amino acids. The trim removed 6 bases at V and 4 bases at J, leaving 11 bases unmatched. The CDR3 coding sequence is TGTGCCAGCAGATCCACTAGCGGCATCCCATACGAGCAGTACTTC. It yields the protein CASRSTSGIPYEQYF.

DNA for the CDR3: TGTGCCAGCAGCTTAGCCGGACAGGGGGTCTTGGAACTGTTTTTT. It specifies CASSLAGQGVLELFF. The genes are TRBV7-2 and TRBJ1-4; TRBD1 matches 10 bases. The ends lost 0 bases at V and 12 bases at J; junction bases unmatched: 7. CDR1 is SGHTA, CDR2 FQGNSA, per germline. This CDR3 comprises 15 residues.

The gene calls are TRBV7-2 and TRBJ1-5, with 9 bases that match TRBD1. The CDR3 is made up of 16 amino acids. CDR1 and CDR2 from the germline V gene are SGHTA and FQGNSA. The junction had 3 bases not matched to a gene; V was cut back by 3 bases and J by 0 bases. CDR3 amino acids: CASSFGTGSSNQPQHF. Here the CDR3 DNA reads TGTGCCAGCAGCTTCGGGACAGGGAGTAGCAATCAGCCCCAGCATTTT.

The genes are TRBV4-1 and TRBJ2-3; 12 nucleotides align to TRBD2. The CDR3 is 15 residues long. Trimming at V came to 4 bases and at J to 6 bases, leaving 5 bases not matched to a gene. From germline, CDR1 is MGHRA and CDR2 YSYEKL. The CDR3 reads CASSRLAGVRDTQYF. As DNA, the CDR3 is TGCGCCAGCAGCCGACTAGCGGGAGTCCGGGATACGCAGTATTTT.

This sequence joins TRBV4-3 and TRBJ2-3; 7 nucleotides line up with TRBD2. The junction had 13 bases not matched to a gene; V was cut back by 2 bases and J by 2 bases. Per the germline V gene, CDR1 is LGHNA and CDR2 is YSLEER. The CDR3 spans 18 residues. The CDR3 spells CASSQPPGLAVHTDTQYF. The CDR3 DNA reads TGCGCCAGCAGCCAACCTCCGGGTCTAGCGGTACACACAGATACGCAGTATTTT.

CDR3 amino acids: CATRPSGNNEQFF. The CDR3 DNA is TGTGCCACCCGGCCTAGCGGGAACAATGAGCAGTTCTTC. J is TRBJ2-1 and V is TRBV28, with 9 bases aligning to TRBD2. CDR1 and CDR2 from the germline V gene are MDHEN and SYDVKM. The length of the CDR3 is 13 residues. The junction had 6 bases not matched to a gene; V was cut back by 10 bases and J by 5 bases.

This clone was recorded only once. The chain carries TRBV6-6 and TRBJ1-1; maybe TRBD1 (6 bases). This CDR3 contains 15 residues. Germline V gene data show CDR1 as MNHNY and CDR2 as SVGAGI (reference sequence). Trimming stripped 5 bases from V and 4 bases from J, with 17 bases between. In DNA, the CDR3 is TGTGCCAGCAGTCTCCCCTCAGGGGCGCCCACTGAAGCTTTCTTT. Residues: CASSLPSGAPTEAFF.

This clone was seen just once. The chain uses TRBV27 and TRBJ1-1, with TRBD1 as a possible D gene (5 bases). CDR3 size: 14 residues. CDR1 is MNHEY, CDR2 SMNVEV, per germline (reference sequence). The germline V and J ends were trimmed by 0 bases and 4 bases, with 9 bases remaining between them. The CDR3 loop is CASSLSNGGTEAFF. Written as DNA, the CDR3 is TGTGCCAGCAGTTTATCGAACGGGGGCACTGAAGCTTTCTTT.

This clone was observed a single time. The J gene is TRBJ2-5, the V gene TRBV29-1; the D gene is possibly TRBD1 (5 bases). Trimming cost V 3 bases and J 0 bases, with 5 bases left between them. CDR1 and CDR2 (germline): SQVTM, ANQGSEA. The CDR3 loop spans 12 amino acids. In DNA form, the CDR3 reads TGCAGCGTTGACAGGGACCAAGAGACCCAGTACTTC. It translates to CSVDRDQETQYF.

The genes are TRBV9 and TRBJ2-7; tentatively, D is TRBD2 (6 bases). Germline values: CDR1 SGDLS, CDR2 YYNGEE. Between the trimmed V and J ends, which lost 3 bases and 3 bases, there was a span of 16 bases. The CDR3 covers 15 residues. The CDR3: CASSALADLDYEQYF. In DNA form, the CDR3 reads TGTGCCAGCAGCGCATTAGCGGATTTAGACTACGAGCAGTACTTC.

This clone was observed once. The same CDR3 can be traced to other DNA sequences in this sample. This chain joins TRBV9 and TRBJ2-3; D is perhaps TRBD2 (6 bases). The CDR3 is 14 residues long. The germline V and J ends were trimmed by 2 bases and 2 bases, with 9 bases remaining between them. Germline CDR1 reads SGDLS; CDR2 reads YYNGEE. DNA of the CDR3: TGTGCCAGCAGCGTTAGCGGCTCCACAGATACGCAGTATTTT. It yields the protein CASSVSGSTDTQYF.

The genes are TRBV27 and TRBJ2-7; D is perhaps TRBD1 (6 bases). The CDR3 runs to 12 residues. Germline values: CDR1 MNHEY, CDR2 SMNVEV (reference sequence). Trimming cost V 8 bases and J 2 bases, with 10 bases left between them. The CDR3, as DNA: TGTGCCAGCGGGGACATCCCCTACGAGCAGTACTTC. The encoded protein is CASGDIPYEQYF.

This clone was seen more than once but under ten times. The chain employs TRBV27 and TRBJ1-2; D ambiguous. The CDR3 is 13 residues long. V lost 7 bases to trimming and J lost 0 bases, with 9 bases between them. Germline V CDR1 and CDR2: MNHEY, SMNVEV (reference sequence). The CDR3 sequence is CASKGGPNYGYTF. CDR3 DNA: TGTGCCAGCAAGGGAGGGCCTAACTATGGCTACACCTTC.

V and J are TRBV9 and TRBJ2-3, with TRBD2 identical over 7 bases. The CDR3 has 15 residues. After removal of 2 bases from V and 2 bases from J, the junction contained 5 bases not matched to a gene. Germline V lookup: CDR1 SGDLS, CDR2 YYNGEE. For the CDR3, the DNA is TGTGCCAGCAGCGTCGGCGGGGGTAACACAGATACGCAGTATTTT. Its translation: CASSVGGGNTDTQYF.

This chain uses TRBV4-1 with TRBJ2-1, with TRBD2 matching 10 bases. The CDR3 is made up of 15 amino acids. The V gene's germline CDR1 is MGHRA and CDR2 YSYEKL. With V trimmed by 5 bases and J by 8 bases, 9 bases remained unmatched. CDR3 sequence (DNA): TGCGCCAGCAGCTCTCGAGCGGGAGGGCCGTATGAGCAGTTCTTC. The encoded protein is CASSSRAGGPYEQFF.